The rows below give T cell receptor beta chains drawn from one sample of a study of blood T cell repertoires in COVID-19. The assay was immunoSEQ multiplex PCR, and TCRdb's table has in-frame clones only and misses some. The table records about 70,000 clones, 75% to 85% of them present only once. Material for sequencing was peripheral blood. The receptors were sampled from a woman aged 55-69 years with acute or convalescent COVID-19. Each CDR3 is given with its conserved first and last residue. A D gene is named only where the DNA matches it firmly. Expanded clones get a size class; other rows say once, few or many, or leave the size out.

>TRBV12-5|16|once|TRBJ1-6|NA
CASGLQRDGLDSPLHF
TGTGCTAGTGGTTTGCAGAGGGACGGACTAGACTCACCCCTCCACTTT
>TRBV2|14|few|TRBJ2-7|NA
CASSENRDPYEQYF
TGTGCCAGCAGTGAAAACAGAGATCCCTACGAGCAGTACTTC
>TRBV5-1|12|NA|TRBJ1-1|NA
CASSFGGTEAFF
TGCGCCAGCAGCTTTGGCGGGACTGAAGCTTTCTTT
>TRBV19|15|NA|TRBJ1-2|TRBD1
CASSMGDRERSGYTF
TGTGCCAGTAGTATGGGCGACAGGGAGAGGAGCGGCTACACCTTC
>TRBV9|14|few|TRBJ2-5|NA
CASSVDPGVETQYF
TGTGCCAGCAGCGTAGATCCAGGGGTGGAGACCCAGTACTTC
>TRBV6-2/TRBV6-3|15|NA|TRBJ2-1|NA
CASSSRPSSYNEQFF
TGTGCCAGCAGTTCCAGGCCGTCCTCCTACAATGAGCAGTTCTTC
>TRBV7-2|15|few|TRBJ1-5|NA
CASSLEGLSNQPQHF
TGTGCCAGCAGCTTAGAGGGGTTGAGCAATCAGCCCCAGCATTTT
>TRBV19|14|NA|TRBJ1-6|TRBD1
CASKDRADNSPLHF
TGTGCCAGTAAGGACAGGGCAGATAATTCACCCCTCCACTTT
>TRBV6-5|15|NA|TRBJ2-1|NA
CATLHRRSSYNEQFF
TGTGCCACCTTACATAGGAGGAGCTCCTACAATGAGCAGTTCTTC
>TRBV28|13|NA|TRBJ1-1|NA
CASSWTENTEAFF
TGTGCCAGCAGTTGGACAGAGAACACTGAAGCTTTCTTT
>TRBV7-9|15|NA|TRBJ1-2|TRBD1
CASRSTGQGAYGYTF
TGTGCCAGCAGATCAACGGGACAGGGCGCCTATGGCTACACCTTC
>TRBV24-1|12|NA|TRBJ1-2|TRBD1
CATSDRGQGYTF
TGTGCCACCAGTGACAGGGGGCAAGGCTACACCTTC
>TRBV27|16|NA|TRBJ1-1|TRBD1
CASRPLGTGLNTEAFF
TGTGCCAGCAGACCCCTCGGGACAGGGTTGAACACTGAAGCTTTCTTT
>TRBV28|14|once|TRBJ2-7|TRBD2
CASSLLGGGEEQYF
TGTGCCAGCAGTTTATTGGGCGGGGGGGAAGAGCAGTACTTC
>TRBV27|16|NA|TRBJ2-3|NA
CASSLLSGASTDTQYF
TGTGCCAGCAGTTTACTGTCTGGGGCTAGCACAGATACGCAGTATTTT
>TRBV7-2|17|NA|TRBJ2-5|TRBD2
CASSLGTLAGYQETQYF
TGTGCCAGCAGCTTAGGTACTCTAGCGGGGTACCAAGAGACCCAGTACTTC
>TRBV15|17|NA|TRBJ1-6|TRBD1
CATNPGGAELSNSPLHF
TGTGCCACCAACCCAGGGGGCGCGGAGCTATCCAATTCACCCCTCCACTTT
>TRBV2|14|NA|TRBJ1-5|TRBD1
CASTRQGREQPQHF
TGTGCCAGCACCCGACAGGGAAGAGAACAGCCCCAGCATTTT
>TRBV4-2|13|NA|TRBJ1-2|NA
CASSHNGVAGYTF
TGTGCCAGCAGCCATAACGGGGTGGCTGGCTACACCTTC
>TRBV7-9|14|NA|TRBJ2-1|NA
CASSPPRYSREQFF
TGTGCCAGCAGCCCCCCCCGATACTCGAGGGAGCAGTTCTTC
>TRBV7-9|16|NA|TRBJ2-2|NA
CASNPYRDLNTGELFF
TGTGCCAGCAACCCGTACAGAGACCTGAACACCGGGGAGCTGTTTTTT
>TRBV7-8|12|few|TRBJ1-1|NA
CASSLPGIEAFF
TGTGCCAGCAGCTTGCCAGGTATTGAAGCTTTCTTT
>TRBV18|14|NA|TRBJ2-7|TRBD1
CASSLRTGVDEQYF
TGTGCCAGCTCACTACGGACAGGGGTCGACGAGCAGTACTTC
>TRBV7-2|13|NA|TRBJ2-4|NA
CASSLNGRNIQYF
TGTGCCAGCAGCTTAAATGGCAGGAACATTCAGTACTTC
>TRBV5-1|16|NA|TRBJ2-5|NA
CASSRNRAGGEETQYF
TGCGCCAGCAGCAGGAACAGGGCCGGAGGCGAAGAGACCCAGTACTTC
>TRBV10-3|14|NA|TRBJ1-1|NA
CAISGPQGRAEAFF
TGTGCCATCAGTGGTCCCCAGGGGCGGGCTGAAGCTTTCTTT
>TRBV18|17|NA|TRBJ2-6|TRBD1
CASSLRQGTSGANVLTF
TGTGCCAGCTCCCTTCGACAGGGCACCTCTGGGGCCAACGTCCTGACTTTC
>TRBV3-1/TRBV3-2|16|NA|TRBJ2-1|TRBD1
CASSHRTGGWRNEQFF
TGTGCCAGCAGCCATAGAACAGGGGGCTGGAGGAATGAGCAGTTCTTC
>TRBV9|15|NA|TRBJ1-4|TRBD1
CASSSVDRGNEKLFF
TGTGCCAGCAGCTCTGTGGACAGGGGTAATGAAAAACTGTTTTTT
>TRBV5-8|15|NA|TRBJ2-5|TRBD2
CASSLLAGGLETQYF
TGTGCCAGCAGCTTGCTAGCGGGGGGGCTGGAGACCCAGTACTTC
>TRBV7-7|15|once|TRBJ2-2|TRBD1
CASSQGTANTGELFF
TGTGCTAGCAGCCAAGGGACAGCGAACACCGGGGAGCTGTTTTTT
>TRBV2|16|once|TRBJ2-3|TRBD2
CASSVPAGGSTDTQYF
TGTGCCAGCAGTGTCCCAGCGGGGGGGAGCACAGATACGCAGTATTTT
>TRBV4-3|16|once|TRBJ2-1|NA
CASSQEGGGRYNEQFF
TGCGCCAGCAGCCAAGAGGGGGGGGGCCGGTACAATGAGCAGTTCTTC
>TRBV5-4|13|many|TRBJ1-1|NA
CASRLGGKTEAFF
TGTGCCAGCAGGTTAGGGGGTAAAACTGAAGCTTTCTTT
>TRBV7-9|12|NA|TRBJ2-2|NA
CASRQDTGELFF
TGTGCCAGCAGACAGGACACCGGGGAGCTGTTTTTT
>TRBV28|15|NA|TRBJ2-7|NA
CASSSGASRGYEQYF
TGTGCCAGCAGTTCAGGGGCCTCTCGCGGATACGAGCAGTACTTC
>TRBV7-3|15|NA|TRBJ2-1|NA
CASSLDGGRGNEQFF
TGTGCCAGCAGCCTCGACGGGGGACGGGGAAATGAGCAGTTCTTC
>TRBV7-8|17|once|TRBJ1-1|NA
CASSSQTRTAVNTEAFF
TGTGCCAGCAGCTCTCAAACGCGGACAGCCGTGAACACTGAAGCTTTCTTT
>TRBV7-9|15|NA|TRBJ1-6|TRBD1
CASSQRTGWDSPLHF
TGTGCCAGCAGCCAAAGGACAGGGTGGGATTCACCCCTCCACTTT
>TRBV18|14|NA|TRBJ1-2|TRBD1
CASSSGTGGSDYTF
TGTGCCAGCTCGTCCGGGACAGGGGGCTCTGACTACACCTTC
>TRBV7-9|15|many|TRBJ2-6|NA
CASSLPGSGANVLTF
TGTGCCAGCAGCTTACCGGGCTCTGGGGCCAACGTCCTGACTTTC
>TRBV15|13|NA|TRBJ1-1|NA
CATSRPYEGEAFF
TGTGCCACCAGCAGACCTTACGAGGGTGAAGCTTTCTTT
>TRBV2|13|NA|TRBJ1-2|NA
CASSEAFLNGYTF
TGTGCCAGCAGTGAAGCCTTTTTAAATGGCTACACCTTC
>TRBV28|17|once|TRBJ2-5|TRBD1
CASSQSQGARDQETQYF
TGTGCCAGCAGCCAGAGCCAGGGGGCGCGGGACCAAGAGACCCAGTACTTC
>TRBV29-1|19|NA|TRBJ2-2|NA
CSVEDLRRGPFSNTGELFF
TGCAGCGTTGAAGATCTTAGGAGGGGTCCTTTCTCGAACACCGGGGAGCTGTTTTTT
>TRBV7-3|14|NA|TRBJ1-1|NA
CASSSKTEHTEAFF
TGTGCCAGCAGCTCGAAGACGGAGCATACTGAAGCTTTCTTT
>TRBV7-9|17|NA|TRBJ1-2|NA
CASSPPEGLSANYGYTF
TGTGCCAGCAGCCCGCCGGAGGGACTCTCAGCTAACTATGGCTACACCTTC
>TRBV14|14|many|TRBJ1-6|NA
CASSQDTDYSPLHF
TGTGCCAGCAGCCAGGACACGGATTATTCACCCCTCCACTTT
>TRBV9|11|NA|TRBJ1-2|TRBD1
CASSPRTGPNF
TGTGCCAGCAGCCCCCGGACAGGGCCCAACTTC
>TRBV2|15|NA|TRBJ2-1|TRBD2
CASSHAGGLYNEQFF
TGTGCCAGCAGTCATGCGGGGGGGCTATACAATGAGCAGTTCTTC
>TRBV30|14|NA|TRBJ1-3|NA
CAWSVGGGGNTIYF
TGTGCCTGGAGTGTAGGGGGTGGTGGAAACACCATATATTTT
>TRBV28|16|once|TRBJ2-3|TRBD1
CASSWGTGGLADTQYF
TGTGCCAGCAGTTGGGGGACAGGGGGCTTGGCAGATACGCAGTATTTT
>TRBV7-3|13|NA|TRBJ1-1|NA
CASSLGGGAEAFF
TGTGCCAGCAGCCTAGGTGGGGGCGCTGAAGCTTTCTTT
>TRBV6-1|18|NA|TRBJ2-6|TRBD1
CASSVRRDRARGANVLTF
TGTGCCAGCAGTGTCCGCCGGGACAGGGCGCGCGGGGCCAACGTCCTGACTTTC
>TRBV6-1|12|NA|TRBJ2-3|NA
CASSENGRAQYF
TGTGCCAGCAGTGAAAACGGCCGGGCGCAGTATTTT
>TRBV11-2|13|once|TRBJ2-3|NA
CASSLERTDTQYF
TGTGCCAGCAGCTTGGAGCGCACAGATACGCAGTATTTT
>TRBV6-2/TRBV6-3|15|NA|TRBJ1-5|NA
CASSFVQVGGQPQHF
TGTGCCAGCAGTTTCGTCCAGGTGGGGGGACAGCCCCAGCATTTT
>TRBV11-2|14|NA|TRBJ2-7|NA
CASSLAGSSYEQYF
TGTGCCAGCAGCTTAGCGGGAAGCTCCTACGAGCAGTACTTC
>TRBV15|14|NA|TRBJ2-1|NA
CATSRDRQVHEQFF
TGTGCCACCAGCAGAGATCGGCAGGTCCATGAGCAGTTCTTC